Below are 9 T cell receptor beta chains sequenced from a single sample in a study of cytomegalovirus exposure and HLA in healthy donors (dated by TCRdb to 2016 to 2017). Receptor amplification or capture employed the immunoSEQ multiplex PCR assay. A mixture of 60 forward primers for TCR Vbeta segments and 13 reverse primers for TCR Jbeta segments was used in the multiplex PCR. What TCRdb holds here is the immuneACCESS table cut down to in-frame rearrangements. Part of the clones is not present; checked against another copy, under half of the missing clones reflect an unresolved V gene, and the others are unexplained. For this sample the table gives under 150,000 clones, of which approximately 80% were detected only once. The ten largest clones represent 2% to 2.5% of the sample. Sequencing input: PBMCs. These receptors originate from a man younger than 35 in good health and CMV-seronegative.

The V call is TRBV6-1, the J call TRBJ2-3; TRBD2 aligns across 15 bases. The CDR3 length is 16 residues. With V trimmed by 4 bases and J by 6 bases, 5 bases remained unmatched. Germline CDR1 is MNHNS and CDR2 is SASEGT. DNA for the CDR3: TGTGCCAGCAGTGGCGGACTAGCGGGAGGGGGGGATACGCAGTATTTT. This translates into CASSGGLAGGGDTQYF.

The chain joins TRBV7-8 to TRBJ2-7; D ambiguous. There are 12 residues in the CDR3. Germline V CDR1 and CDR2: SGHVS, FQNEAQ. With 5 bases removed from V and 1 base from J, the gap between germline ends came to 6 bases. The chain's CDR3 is CASSGLSYEQYF. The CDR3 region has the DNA TGTGCCAGCAGCGGGCTTTCCTACGAGCAGTACTTC.

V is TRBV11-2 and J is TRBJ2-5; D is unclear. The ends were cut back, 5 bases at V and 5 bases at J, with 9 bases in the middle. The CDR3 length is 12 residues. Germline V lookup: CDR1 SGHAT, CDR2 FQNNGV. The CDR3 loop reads CASSIHLETQYF. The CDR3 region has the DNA TGTGCCAGCAGCATACATCTGGAGACCCAGTACTTC.

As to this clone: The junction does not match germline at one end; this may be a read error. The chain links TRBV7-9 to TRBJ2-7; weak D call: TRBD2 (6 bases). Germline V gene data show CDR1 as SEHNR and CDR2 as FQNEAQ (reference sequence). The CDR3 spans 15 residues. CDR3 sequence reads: CSSSFSPGTSYEQYF. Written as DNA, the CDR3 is TGTTCCAGCAGCTTTTCCCCCGGGACTTCCTACGAGCAGTACTTC. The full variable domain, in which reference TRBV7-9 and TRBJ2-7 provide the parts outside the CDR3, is DTGVSQNPRHKITKRGQNVTFRCDPISEHNRLYWYRQTLGQGPEFLTYFQNEAQLEKSRLLSDRFSAERPKGSFSTLEIQRTEQGDSAMYLCSSSFSPGTSYEQYFGPGTRLTVT.

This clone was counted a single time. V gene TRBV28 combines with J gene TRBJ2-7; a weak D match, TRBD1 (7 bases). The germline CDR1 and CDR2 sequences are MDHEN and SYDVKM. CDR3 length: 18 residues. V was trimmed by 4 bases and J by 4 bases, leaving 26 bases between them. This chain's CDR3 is CASSWIGGIGRAGYEQYF. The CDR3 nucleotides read TGTGCCAGCAGTTGGATAGGGGGCATCGGGAGAGCAGGGTACGAGCAGTACTTC. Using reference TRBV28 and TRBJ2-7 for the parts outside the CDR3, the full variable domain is DVKVTQSSRYLVKRTGEKVFLECVQDMDHENMFWYRQDPGLGLRLIYFSYDVKMKEKGDIPEGYSVSREKKERFSLILESASTNQTSMYLCASSWIGGIGRAGYEQYFGPGTRLTVT.

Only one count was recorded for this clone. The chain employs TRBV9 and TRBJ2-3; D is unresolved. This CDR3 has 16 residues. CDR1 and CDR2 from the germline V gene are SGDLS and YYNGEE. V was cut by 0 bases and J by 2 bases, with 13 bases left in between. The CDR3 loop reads CASSVGAIGFTDTQYF. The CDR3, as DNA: TGTGCCAGCAGCGTAGGGGCGATTGGGTTCACAGATACGCAGTATTTT. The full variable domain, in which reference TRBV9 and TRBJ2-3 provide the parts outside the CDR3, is DSGVTQTPKHLITATGQRVTLRCSPRSGDLSVYWYQQSLDQGLQFLIQYYNGEERAKGNILERFSAQQFPDLHSELNLSSLELGDSALYFCASSVGAIGFTDTQYFGPGTRLTVL.

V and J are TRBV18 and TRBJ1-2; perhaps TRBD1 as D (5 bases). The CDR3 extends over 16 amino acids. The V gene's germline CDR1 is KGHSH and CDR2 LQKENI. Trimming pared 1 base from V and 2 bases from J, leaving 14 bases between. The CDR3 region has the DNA TGTGCCAGCTCACCACAAGAAGGGGCGGCGAACTATGGCTACACCTTC. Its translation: CASSPQEGAANYGYTF.

The CDR3 reads CATSRGLNTIYF. As DNA, the CDR3 is TGTGCCACCAGCAGGGGGCTAAACACCATATATTTT. This chain uses TRBV15 with TRBJ1-3; the D gene is possibly TRBD1 (5 bases). Germline V CDR1 and CDR2: LNHNV, YYDKDF (reference sequence). This CDR3 region has 12 residues. Between the trimmed V and J ends, which lost 3 bases and 6 bases, there was a span of 6 bases.

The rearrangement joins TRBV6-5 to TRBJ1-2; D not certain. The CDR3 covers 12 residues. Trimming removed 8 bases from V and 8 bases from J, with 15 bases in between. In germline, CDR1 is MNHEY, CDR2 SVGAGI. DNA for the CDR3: TGTGCCAGCCCCTCCCTCTCCAGGGGCTACACCTTC. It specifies CASPSLSRGYTF.